This T cell receptor beta chain was retrieved from a study of cytomegalovirus exposure and HLA in healthy donors. The study, taken as a whole, reports: Sequencing had likely introduced a cluster of highly shared sequence variants as an artifact. The study designated about 180 TCR beta chains cytomegalovirus-associated.

About this clone itself: Its cognate antigen is unknown.

Researchers ran the PCR with 60 Vbeta and 13 Jbeta primers. TCRdb's copy holds only in-frame clones and misses some; the assay was immunoSEQ multiplex PCR. Found here are roughly 130,000 clones, about 85% of them singletons; the top ten hold about 1.8%. V lost 2 bases, J lost 4 bases, and 11 bases stayed unmatched. The CDR3 spans 17 residues. Per the germline V gene, CDR1 is MRHNA and CDR2 is SNTAGT. The chain couples TRBV6-4 to TRBJ1-2; TRBD1 matches at 9 bases. The sequencing input was PBMCs. The source is a boy aged 5 to 17 in good health and CMV-seronegative. CDR3 DNA sequence: TGTGCCAGCAGTGACGGGGGACAGGGCGGAAGTGTCTATGGCTACACCTTC. Translating gives CASSDGGQGGSVYGYTF.